The clone carrying this T cell receptor (beta chain) was picked up a small number of times. Its target is unknown. The data were produced by immunoSEQ multiplex PCR, yet TCRdb's version contains in-frame clones alone and is incomplete. The sample carries approximately 58,000 clones, about 86% recorded once. The data were taken from a study of OX40 agonist ivuxolimab in advanced cancers. About the research overall: All patients had ivuxolimab intravenously every 2 weeks at 0.01 to 10 mg/kg. People in dose escalation had one of these cancers: hepatocellular carcinoma, melanoma, renal cell or head and neck cancer. Overall study findings and caveats: On average, a greater number of expanded clones characterised CD8+ T cells relative to CD4+. Among some nonresponders, normalized T-cell clonal expansion was also low.

V lost 0 bases, J lost 4 bases, and 5 bases stayed unmatched. CDR1 MNHEY and CDR2 SVGAGI come from the germline V gene. The CDR3 spans 16 residues. Sequencing used CD4+ or CD8+ T cells sorted from blood, obtained in a trial of the OX40 agonist ivuxolimab. This TCR came from an adult with an advanced solid tumor such as melanoma, head and neck, liver or kidney cancer. The V and J genes are TRBV6-5 and TRBJ1-2; TRBD1 matches at 10 bases. The CDR3 is CASSYSRTGGSYGYTF. CDR3 in DNA: TGTGCCAGCAGTTACTCTAGGACAGGGGGTTCCTATGGCTACACCTTC.